The 30 T cell receptor beta chains given below trace back to one sample, sequenced in a study of OX40 agonist ivuxolimab in advanced cancers. Libraries were prepared by immunoSEQ multiplex PCR; TCRdb keeps only in-frame clonotypes and omits some of them. This table has 48,000 or so clones, about 81% appearing once. Material: CD4+ or CD8+ T cells sorted from blood, obtained in a trial of the OX40 agonist ivuxolimab. These receptors were obtained from an adult with an advanced solid tumor such as melanoma, head and neck, liver or kidney cancer.

The CDR3 here is CASSSGTGNTEAFF. The CDR3 DNA sequence: TGCGCCAGCAGCTCCGGGACAGGGAACACTGAAGCTTTCTTT. J is TRBJ1-1 and V is TRBV5-1; 8 nucleotides match TRBD1. Germline CDR1 SGHRS, CDR2 YFSETQ. CDR3 size: 14 residues. Trimming cost V 3 bases and J 1 base; bases outside gene matches: 2.

The CDR3 DNA is TGTGCCACCAGCAGAGATCGAGCGGGGACTCGGGGCTACACCTTC. Translating gives CATSRDRAGTRGYTF. This rearrangement joins TRBV15 to TRBJ1-2; D may be TRBD1 (5 bases). Looked up from germline, CDR1 is LNHNV and CDR2 is YYDKDF (reference sequence). The V gene lost 0 bases and the J gene lost 8 bases, with 16 bases spanning the gap. The CDR3 contains 15 residues. The entire variable domain, with the rest obtained from reference TRBV15 and TRBJ1-2, is as follows: DAMVIQNPRYQVTQFGKPVTLSCSQTLNHNVMYWYQQKSSQAPKLLFHYYDKDFNNEADTPDNFQSRRPNTSFCFLDIRSPGLGDTAMYLCATSRDRAGTRGYTFGSGTRLTVV.

This sequence joins TRBV7-8 and TRBJ1-5; a weak D match, TRBD1 (6 bases). The CDR3 totals 15 residues. Trimming pared 2 bases from V and 0 bases from J, leaving 8 bases between. CDR1 and CDR2 from the germline V gene are SGHVS and FQNEAQ. CDR3 sequence (DNA): TGTGCCAGCAGCTTAACAGGGTTTAGCAATCAGCCCCAGCATTTT. This gives the protein CASSLTGFSNQPQHF.

The chain joins TRBV11-2 to TRBJ1-1, with D unclear. The CDR3 contains 16 residues. The V and J ends lost 0 bases and 1 base respectively, with 12 bases between them. Germline assignment: CDR1 SGHAT and CDR2 FQNNGV. This chain's CDR3 is CASSLDPEAANTEAFF. The CDR3 nucleotides are TGTGCCAGCAGCTTAGATCCAGAGGCGGCGAACACTGAAGCTTTCTTT. Supplemented by reference TRBV11-2 and TRBJ1-1, the full variable domain reads EAGVAQSPRYKIIEKRQSVAFWCNPISGHATLYWYQQILGQGPKLLIQFQNNGVVDDSQLPKDRFSAERLKGVDSTLKIQPAKLEDSAVYLCASSLDPEAANTEAFFGQGTRLTVV.

The CDR3 reads CASSVARGLSGYTF. CDR3 nucleotide sequence: TGTGCCAGCAGTGTAGCCAGGGGGCTTTCGGGCTACACCTTC. The chain is built from TRBV25-1 and TRBJ1-2, with TRBD1 identical over 8 bases. CDR3 length: 14 residues. Germline V CDR1 and CDR2: MGHDK, SYGVNS. Trimming cost V 4 bases and J 8 bases; bases outside gene matches: 9.

Only one count was recorded for this clone. The chain joins TRBV18 to TRBJ1-5, with D possibly TRBD1 on 6 matching bases. Germline V gene data show CDR1 as KGHSH and CDR2 as LQKENI. Between the trimmed V and J ends, which lost 6 bases and 5 bases, there was a span of 11 bases. This CDR3 contains 13 residues. This chain's CDR3 is CASSRTEDQPQHF. In DNA form, the CDR3 reads TGTGCCAGCTCCCGGACAGAAGATCAGCCCCAGCATTTT.

The chain couples TRBV30 to TRBJ2-7, with D perhaps TRBD1 (6 bases). The CDR3 contains 15 residues. Germline CDR1 reads GTSNPN; CDR2 reads SVGIG (reference sequence). V shed 0 bases and J shed 0 bases, with 12 bases lying between them. The CDR3 loop reads CAWSVGWGLSYEQYF. In DNA form, the CDR3 reads TGTGCCTGGAGTGTAGGGTGGGGGCTCTCCTACGAGCAGTACTTC.

The chain employs TRBV6-6 and TRBJ1-4; TRBD1 agrees at 7 bases. Germline V lookup: CDR1 MNHNY, CDR2 SVGAGI (reference sequence). The CDR3 sequence is 14 residues long. The V gene end was trimmed by 6 bases and the J gene end by 9 bases; junction bases not matched to a gene: 10. This CDR3 is CASSSDRPGKKLFF. Written as DNA, the CDR3 is TGTGCCAGCAGCTCGGACAGGCCGGGGAAAAAACTGTTTTTT.

This chain uses TRBV11-2 with TRBJ2-5; 9 bases fit TRBD1. Per the germline V gene, CDR1 is SGHAT and CDR2 is FQNNGV. V lost 3 bases and J lost 0; bases outside the gene matches: 5. The CDR3 consists of 16 residues. Here the CDR3 reads CASSFPRQGDQETQYF. The CDR3, as DNA: TGTGCCAGCAGCTTTCCCCGACAGGGGGACCAAGAGACCCAGTACTTC. Looking up the rest from reference TRBV11-2 and TRBJ2-5 gives the full variable domain: EAGVAQSPRYKIIEKRQSVAFWCNPISGHATLYWYQQILGQGPKLLIQFQNNGVVDDSQLPKDRFSAERLKGVDSTLKIQPAKLEDSAVYLCASSFPRQGDQETQYFGPGTRLLVL.

This clone was seen once. V is TRBV5-8 and J is TRBJ2-1; 10 nucleotides match TRBD2. In germline, CDR1 is SGHTS, CDR2 YDEGEE. Losses at the gene ends were 2 bases for V and 0 bases for J; bases not matched to a gene: 8. CDR3 length: 18 amino acids. The CDR3 coding sequence is TGTGCCAGCAGCTTCACCGGGACTAGCGAGAGCTCCTACAATGAGCAGTTCTTC. This codes for CASSFTGTSESSYNEQFF.

This clone was seen more than once but under ten times. The chain has TRBV7-2 and TRBJ2-7, with a weak D call TRBD2 (6 bases). This CDR3 contains 16 residues. Germline loops: CDR1 SGHTA, CDR2 FQGNSA. V lost 7 bases and J lost 5, with 24 bases in between. The CDR3 protein is CASTTTMGLPANEQYF. CDR3 in DNA: TGTGCCAGCACGACTACAATGGGACTCCCCGCGAACGAGCAGTACTTC.

The J gene is TRBJ2-5, the V gene TRBV4-1; no clear D. Trimming stripped 5 bases from V and 3 bases from J, with 16 bases between. From germline, CDR1 is MGHRA and CDR2 YSYEKL. The CDR3 covers 15 residues. The CDR3 DNA reads as TGCGCCAGCAGCACCCGTGGGCCAGGAGAAGAGACCCAGTACTTC. Its protein product is CASSTRGPGEETQYF.

The chain joins TRBV6-4 to TRBJ2-1, with 12 bases identical to TRBD2. Looked up from germline, CDR1 is MRHNA and CDR2 is SNTAGT. Unmatched junction bases numbered 0, after V lost 0 bases and J lost 6 bases. There are 15 residues in the CDR3. CDR3 region: CASSDSTSGSNEQFF. CDR3 DNA: TGTGCCAGCAGTGACTCGACTAGCGGGAGCAATGAGCAGTTCTTC.

The V gene is TRBV18, the J gene TRBJ1-1; tentative D call: TRBD1 (5 bases). V gave up 6 bases and J gave up 1 base, with 15 bases separating them. The CDR3 has 15 residues. Germline V gene data show CDR1 as KGHSH and CDR2 as LQKENI. CDR3 in DNA: TGTGCCAGCTCCCAGAACGTGAGGGGGAACACTGAAGCTTTCTTT. Translating gives CASSQNVRGNTEAFF.

The chain links TRBV5-5 to TRBJ2-7; D is unresolved. V gave up 1 base and J gave up 1 base, with 9 bases separating them. Germline V lookup: CDR1 SGHKS, CDR2 YYEKEE (reference sequence). The CDR3 sequence is 14 residues long. The CDR3: CASSLRPSSYEQYF. The CDR3 DNA reads as TGTGCCAGCAGCTTGAGACCTAGTTCCTACGAGCAGTACTTC.

The chain carries TRBV5-1 and TRBJ2-1; D remains ambiguous. The CDR3 is 15 amino acids. V lost 0 bases and J lost 7, with 14 bases in between. Per germline, CDR1 SGHRS and CDR2 YFSETQ. The CDR3 nucleotides are TGCGCCAGCAGCTTGGAATCAAGCTGGGTAAATGAGCAGTTCTTC. Its protein product is CASSLESSWVNEQFF. The full variable domain, its missing parts supplied by reference TRBV5-1 and TRBJ2-1, is KAGVTQTPRYLIKTRGQQVTLSCSPISGHRSVSWYQQTPGQGLQFLFEYFSETQRNKGNFPGRFSGRQFSNSRSEMNVSTLELGDSALYLCASSLESSWVNEQFFGPGTRLTVL.

The CDR3 here is CSSDGPEVNEQFF. CDR3 bases: TGCAGCTCGGACGGGCCTGAAGTCAATGAGCAGTTCTTC. V usage is TRBV29-1 and J usage is TRBJ2-1; D not resolved. The ends were cut back, 8 bases at V and 6 bases at J, with 17 bases in the middle. Germline CDR1 and CDR2: SQVTM and ANQGSEA. The CDR3 is 13 residues long.

This clone was recorded only once. The J gene is TRBJ2-7, the V gene TRBV15; D not resolved. There are 12 residues in the CDR3. Germline V gene data show CDR1 as LNHNV and CDR2 as YYDKDF (reference sequence). Trimming shortened V by 1 base and J by 4 bases, and 5 bases separated the two germline ends. The CDR3 here is CATSRVGYEQYF. The DNA for the CDR3 is TGTGCCACCAGCAGAGTCGGGTACGAGCAGTACTTC.

The chain carries TRBV10-3 and TRBJ2-1, with TRBD2 identical over 8 bases. V was clipped by 6 bases and J by 4 bases; unmatched bases: 5. The CDR3 loop spans 14 amino acids. Germline CDR1 and CDR2: ENHRY and SYGVKD. The CDR3 sequence is CAIRAGERYNEQFF. CDR3 in DNA: TGTGCCATCAGAGCGGGAGAAAGGTACAATGAGCAGTTCTTC.

The CDR3 sequence is CASRETSGTKYF. CDR3 coding DNA: TGTGCCAGCAGGGAGACTAGCGGGACAAAGTACTTC. The chain has TRBV6-5 and TRBJ2-4; 11 bases are shared with TRBD2. The CDR3 has 12 amino acids. Per germline, CDR1 MNHEY and CDR2 SVGAGI. Losses at the gene ends were 6 bases for V and 14 bases for J; bases not matched to a gene: 6.

This clone was seen more than once but under ten times. J is TRBJ1-1 and V is TRBV19; D is undetermined. This CDR3 has 13 residues. Germline-derived CDR1 and CDR2 are LNHDA and SQIVND (reference sequence). V lost 0 bases and J lost 3, with 5 bases in between. CDR3 bases: TGTGCCAGTAGTATAGACCCGGACACTGAAGCTTTCTTT. It translates to CASSIDPDTEAFF.

V usage is TRBV4-3 and J usage is TRBJ2-1; D is perhaps TRBD1 (5 bases). Germline V gives CDR1 LGHNA, CDR2 YSLEER. This CDR3 has 15 amino acids. With 0 bases removed from V and 9 bases from J, the gap between germline ends came to 15 bases. The CDR3: CASSQDPRASGEQFF. The CDR3 DNA reads TGCGCCAGCAGCCAAGATCCCAGGGCCTCGGGTGAGCAGTTCTTC.

V is TRBV27 and J is TRBJ1-5; D is uncertain. This CDR3 has 16 amino acids. The V and J ends lost 6 bases and 0 bases respectively, with 15 bases between them. Germline V gene lookup returns CDR1 MNHEY and CDR2 SMNVEV (reference sequence). The CDR3 sequence: CASRIAGINSNQPQHF. The DNA for the CDR3 is TGTGCCAGCAGGATCGCGGGGATAAATAGCAATCAGCCCCAGCATTTT.

Ten or more counts support this clone. This chain links TRBV11-2 with TRBJ2-7; a possible D gene is TRBD1 (5 bases). Trimming stripped 5 bases from V and 4 bases from J, with 15 bases between. The CDR3 sequence is 14 residues long. Per the germline V gene, CDR1 is SGHAT and CDR2 is FQNNGV. The CDR3 nucleotides read TGTGCCAGCAGCGCCGGTGCAGGGCCGTACGAGCAGTACTTC. As protein: CASSAGAGPYEQYF.

The chain has TRBV2 and TRBJ1-5, with a weak D call TRBD1 (5 bases). CDR3 length: 15 residues. Trimming left V 6 bases short and J 2 bases short, with 14 bases between. CDR1 SNHLY and CDR2 FYNNEI come from the germline V gene. CDR3 DNA: TGTGCCAGCAGAGACCAGGGTGGTGGCAATCAGCCCCAGCATTTT. This encodes CASRDQGGGNQPQHF.

V is TRBV30 and J is TRBJ1-3, with D perhaps TRBD1 (5 bases). The germline V gene has CDR1 GTSNPN and CDR2 SVGIG (reference sequence). This CDR3 is 16 amino acids long. V dropped 0 bases and J dropped 2 bases, with 14 bases sitting between them. The DNA for the CDR3 is TGTGCCTGGAGTGTACCAAGACAGCTTCCTGGAAACACCATATATTTT. Its translation: CAWSVPRQLPGNTIYF.

For this clone: The sample contains more than one DNA sequence encoding this CDR3. This sequence joins TRBV5-6 and TRBJ2-3; 7 nucleotides line up with TRBD1. Looked up from germline, CDR1 is SGHDT and CDR2 is YYEEEE. This CDR3 contains 15 residues. V dropped 0 bases and J dropped 2; count of bases not matched to a gene: 3. The CDR3 spells CASSLGTGDTDTQYF. DNA of the CDR3: TGTGCCAGCAGCTTGGGGACAGGAGACACAGATACGCAGTATTTT.

CDR3 loop: CASRRVGAVNEQFF. The CDR3 nucleotides are TGTGCCAGCAGGCGGGTAGGAGCGGTCAATGAGCAGTTCTTC. The chain carries TRBV6-1 and TRBJ2-1, with D possibly matching TRBD2 (5 bases). The V gene's germline CDR1 is MNHNS and CDR2 SASEGT. V was pared by 6 bases and J by 6 bases, with 15 bases between. The CDR3 is 14 amino acids.

V is TRBV6-1 and J is TRBJ1-1; D is undetermined. Germline assignment: CDR1 MNHNS and CDR2 SASEGT. Trimming took 6 bases from V and 6 from J, leaving 11 bases between them. The CDR3 consists of 12 residues. DNA for the CDR3: TGTGCCAGCAGGGGAACTTACGCTGAAGCTTTCTTT. As protein: CASRGTYAEAFF.

The chain couples TRBV2 to TRBJ2-3; D may be TRBD2 (5 bases). This CDR3 is 15 amino acids long. CDR1 is SNHLY, CDR2 FYNNEI, per germline. V was cut by 3 bases and J by 6 bases, with 16 bases left in between. CDR3 in amino acids: CASSDGPLASDTQYF. In DNA form, the CDR3 reads TGTGCCAGCAGTGATGGTCCCCTAGCTAGTGATACGCAGTATTTT.